Listed below are T cell receptor beta chains from one sample, sequenced in a study of blood T cell repertoires in COVID-19. Libraries were prepared by immunoSEQ multiplex PCR; TCRdb keeps only in-frame clonotypes and omits some of them. Of around 140,000 clones listed, around 87% are singletons. Material: PBMCs or T cells enriched from blood (not recorded which). The receptors here all came from a man aged 60 to 69 who had recovered from COVID-19. CDR3s include the opening cysteine and the closing phenylalanine or tryptophan. The order of the fields is V gene, D gene, clone size, J gene, CDR3 protein, CDR3 DNA. A D gene is named only where the DNA matches it firmly. Where a row states a size, it is once, few, many or the class of an expanded clone; other rows omit it.

TRBV10-3	TRBD2	NA	TRBJ2-3	CAINRRLRGSGNTDTQYF	TGTGCCATCAACCGACGACTGCGGGGTAGCGGGAACACAGATACGCAGTATTTT
TRBV28	NA	NA	TRBJ2-5	CASSLGETGLQETQYF	TGTGCCAGCAGTTTAGGGGAGACAGGCCTCCAAGAGACCCAGTACTTC
TRBV5-5	NA	NA	TRBJ1-5	CASSLELARGQPQHF	TGTGCCAGCAGCTTGGAACTCGCCCGGGGACAGCCCCAGCATTTT
TRBV29-1	TRBD1	NA	TRBJ2-6	CSVLFGTGLFSGANVLTF	TGCAGCGTCCTTTTCGGGACAGGCCTCTTCTCTGGGGCCAACGTCCTGACTTTC
TRBV6-5	TRBD2	NA	TRBJ2-1	CAHTSVAGGQGEQFF	TGTGCCCACACAAGCGTGGCGGGGGGGCAAGGTGAGCAGTTCTTC
TRBV7-8	NA	NA	TRBJ2-3	CASSLGLSSTDTQYF	TGTGCCAGCAGCTTAGGACTATCTAGCACAGATACGCAGTATTTT
TRBV7-7	TRBD2	NA	TRBJ2-2	CASSPQAGGTGELFF	TGTGCTAGCAGCCCCCAGGCGGGGGGCACCGGGGAGCTGTTTTTT
TRBV25-1	NA	NA	TRBJ2-3	CASSDGKGLVTTDTQYF	TGTGCCAGCAGTGATGGGAAGGGACTGGTTACCACAGATACGCAGTATTTT
TRBV18	NA	NA	TRBJ2-5	CASSDSIEETQYF	TGTGCCAGCTCCGATAGCATAGAAGAGACCCAGTACTTC
TRBV18	TRBD1	NA	TRBJ1-6	CASSSGQGPSPLHF	TGTGCCAGCTCATCGGGACAGGGGCCTTCACCCCTCCACTTT
TRBV20-1	NA	NA	TRBJ2-7	CSASSPFVTGSYEQYF	TGCAGTGCTAGTTCCCCTTTTGTAACGGGCTCCTACGAGCAGTACTTC
TRBV27	TRBD2	once	TRBJ2-6	CASSLGRGSGANVLTF	TGTGCCAGCAGTTTGGGGAGGGGTTCTGGGGCCAACGTCCTGACTTTC
TRBV24-1	TRBD1	NA	TRBJ1-6	CAPRDSRPDSPLHF	TGTGCCCCACGGGACAGTCGGCCTGATTCACCCCTCCACTTT
TRBV5-4	NA	once	TRBJ2-7	CASRMTDSYEQYF	TGTGCCAGCAGGATGACAGACTCCTACGAGCAGTACTTC
TRBV6-5	TRBD2	NA	TRBJ2-5	CASSLAGAQETQYF	TGTGCCAGCAGTCTAGCGGGGGCCCAAGAGACCCAGTACTTC
TRBV12-3/TRBV12-4	TRBD1	NA	TRBJ2-7	CASRARDRREQYF	TGTGCCAGCAGGGCCCGGGACAGAAGGGAGCAGTACTTC
TRBV5-4	TRBD1	once	TRBJ1-1	CASSLPAGGKAFF	TGTGCCAGCAGTCTCCCCGCAGGGGGTAAAGCTTTCTTT
TRBV15	NA	NA	TRBJ2-2	CATRTTNTGELFF	TGTGCCACCAGGACAACGAACACCGGGGAGCTGTTTTTT
TRBV6-2/TRBV6-3	NA	NA	TRBJ1-5	CASSSPGGPFNQPQHF	TGTGCCAGCAGTTCTCCGGGGGGCCCCTTCAATCAGCCCCAGCATTTT
TRBV24-1	NA	NA	TRBJ1-2	CATSDPIHYGYTF	TGTGCCACCAGTGATCCTATCCATTATGGCTACACCTTC
TRBV24-1	TRBD2	NA	TRBJ2-5	CATSDPGTSGETQYF	TGTGCCACCAGTGACCCCGGGACTAGCGGAGAGACCCAGTACTTC
TRBV5-1	TRBD1	NA	TRBJ1-4	CASSPGGGGNEKLFF	TGCGCCAGCAGCCCCGGTGGAGGGGGCAATGAAAAACTGTTTTTT
TRBV11-1	TRBD1	NA	TRBJ1-2	CASSLTGGAGYGYTF	TGTGCCAGCAGCCTTACAGGGGGCGCGGGCTATGGCTACACCTTC
TRBV2	TRBD2	NA	TRBJ2-7	CASRLLAGDPYEQYF	TGTGCCAGCAGGCTACTAGCGGGAGATCCCTACGAGCAGTACTTC
TRBV5-1	NA	NA	TRBJ1-2	CASSYVAGLYGYTF	TGCGCCAGCAGTTACGTGGCAGGGCTCTATGGCTACACCTTC
TRBV5-4	NA	NA	TRBJ2-2	CASTEADGNTGELFF	TGTGCCAGCACCGAAGCGGACGGAAACACCGGGGAGCTGTTTTTT
TRBV7-8	TRBD1	once	TRBJ1-5	CASSRSGTADSNQPQHF	TGTGCCAGCAGCCGTTCTGGGACAGCAGATAGCAATCAGCCCCAGCATTTT
TRBV30	TRBD1	NA	TRBJ1-1	CAWSRTGGTEAFF	TGTGCCTGGAGTCGTACAGGGGGTACTGAAGCTTTCTTT
TRBV7-8	TRBD1	NA	TRBJ1-5	CASSPTGFDQPQHF	TGTGCCAGCAGCCCGACAGGGTTCGATCAGCCCCAGCATTTT
TRBV12-5	NA	NA	TRBJ1-6	CASGAGPNSPLHF	TGTGCTAGTGGTGCGGGGCCAAATTCACCCCTCCACTTT
TRBV7-8	NA	NA	TRBJ1-1	CASSRDFMNTEAFF	TGTGCCAGCAGCCGGGACTTCATGAACACTGAAGCTTTCTTT
TRBV10-1	NA	NA	TRBJ2-3	CASSWSATSTDTQYF	TGCGCCAGCAGTTGGTCAGCGACTAGCACAGATACGCAGTATTTT
TRBV7-9	NA	NA	TRBJ1-5	CASSLDGGSLNQPQHF	TGTGCCAGCAGCTTAGATGGGGGGAGCCTGAATCAGCCCCAGCATTTT
TRBV9	TRBD1	NA	TRBJ2-2	CASSPRQGATGELFF	TGTGCCAGCAGCCCCCGACAGGGTGCCACCGGGGAGCTGTTTTTT
TRBV7-2	TRBD1	NA	TRBJ2-7	CASSWDRGYEQYF	TGTGCCAGCAGCTGGGACAGGGGGTACGAGCAGTACTTC
TRBV9	NA	NA	TRBJ2-1	CASSVLSEPRYNEQFF	TGTGCCAGCAGCGTCCTGAGCGAACCACGCTACAATGAGCAGTTCTTC
TRBV28	NA	NA	TRBJ1-5	CASTLGSQPQHF	TGTGCCAGCACCCTAGGCTCTCAGCCCCAGCATTTT
TRBV3-1/TRBV3-2	NA	NA	TRBJ2-2	CASSQAGGGTGELFF	TGTGCCAGCAGCCAAGCTGGGGGCGGCACCGGGGAGCTGTTTTTT
TRBV9	NA	NA	TRBJ1-5	CASSVEAPGQPQHF	TGTGCCAGCAGCGTAGAAGCGCCGGGTCAGCCCCAGCATTTT
TRBV19	NA	NA	TRBJ2-1	CASSGANEQFF	TGTGCCAGTAGTGGTGCGAATGAGCAGTTCTTC
TRBV28	TRBD1	NA	TRBJ2-5	CASGTGGSQETQYF	TGTGCCAGCGGGACAGGGGGTTCCCAAGAGACCCAGTACTTC